Following are 3 T cell receptor beta chains from one sample sequenced in a study of technical replicates of blood from a handful of donors. Profiled with immunoSEQ multiplex PCR; TCRdb holds only in-frame clones, not every one. The sample contains roughly 69,000 clones, around 97% of which appear only once. The sequencing input was T cells isolated from PBMCs. The source of these receptors is a human donor in good health.

This chain joins TRBV4-1 and TRBJ1-1, with unresolved D. Trimming stripped 0 bases from V and 3 bases from J, with 11 bases between. This CDR3 comprises 15 residues. From germline, CDR1 is MGHRA and CDR2 YSYEKL. The CDR3 loop reads CASSQEGRMDTEAFF. The DNA of the CDR3 is TGCGCCAGCAGCCAAGAAGGCAGGATGGACACTGAAGCTTTCTTT.

V gene TRBV15 combines with J gene TRBJ2-7, with TRBD1 matching over 7 bases. This CDR3 contains 15 residues. V lost 0 bases to trimming and J lost 2 bases; unmatched junction nucleotides: 4. Germline CDR1 reads LNHNV; CDR2 reads YYDKDF (reference sequence). The DNA of the CDR3 is TGTGCCACCAGCAGAGATCCAGGGGGAGCCTACGAGCAGTACTTC. Protein product: CATSRDPGGAYEQYF.

The chain uses TRBV6-5 and TRBJ2-7; D is unresolved. Trimming left V 2 bases short and J 3 bases short, with 8 bases between. Germline V gene data show CDR1 as MNHEY and CDR2 as SVGAGI. This CDR3 is 13 amino acids long. The DNA of the CDR3 is TGTGCCAGCAGTTACCTGGTCTACTACGAGCAGTACTTC. It yields the protein CASSYLVYYEQYF.